This T cell receptor beta chain was recovered during a study of spatial heterogeneity in lung cancer. Looking at the study overall: Detection consistently yielded more beta chains than alpha chains. An average of more than ten raw reads was observed per unique TCR and UMI combination.

Sample time point: sample taken at primary tumor resection. The input material, whole RNA from tumor, nontumor lung or frozen PBMC, was sequenced unsorted. Germline CDR1 reads SGDLS; CDR2 reads YYNGEE. V dropped 3 bases and J dropped 8; count of bases not matched to a gene: 14. CDR3 length equals 17 residues. The study tagged each TCR cDNA molecule with a unique molecular identifier. TCRdb fed the 5' RACE reads into MiXCR, producing one record per CDR3 protein. The table records approximately 66,000 distinct CDR3 sequences, approximately 6% of them present only once. This clonotype is classed as medium-sized.

The rearrangement joins TRBV9 to TRBJ1-5, with TRBD1 matching over 10 bases. This receptor was identified in a female donor with early-stage non-small cell lung cancer. The sample here was PBMCs, taken at surgery. The CDR3 region has the DNA TGTGCCAGCAGCGAAAGACAGGGGGCAACAGTCGGTAAGCCCCAGCATTTT. Protein product: CASSERQGATVGKPQHF. Full variable domain (rest looked up from reference TRBV9 and TRBJ1-5): DSGVTQTPKHLITATGQRVTLRCSPRSGDLSVYWYQQSLDQGLQFLIQYYNGEERAKGNILERFSAQQFPDLHSELNLSSLELGDSALYFCASSERQGATVGKPQHFGDGTRLSIL.